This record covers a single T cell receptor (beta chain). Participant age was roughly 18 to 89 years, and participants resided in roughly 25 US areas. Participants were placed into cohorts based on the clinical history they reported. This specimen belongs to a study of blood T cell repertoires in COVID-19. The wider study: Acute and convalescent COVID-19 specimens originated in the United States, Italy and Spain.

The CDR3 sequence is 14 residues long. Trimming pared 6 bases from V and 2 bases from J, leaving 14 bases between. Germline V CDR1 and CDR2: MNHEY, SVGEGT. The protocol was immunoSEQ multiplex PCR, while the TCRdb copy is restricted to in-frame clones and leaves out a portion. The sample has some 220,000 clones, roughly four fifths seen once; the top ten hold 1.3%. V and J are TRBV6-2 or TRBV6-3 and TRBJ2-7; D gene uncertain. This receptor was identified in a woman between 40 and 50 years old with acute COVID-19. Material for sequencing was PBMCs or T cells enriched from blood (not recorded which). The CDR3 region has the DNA TGTGCCAGCAGCCAAGAGACAATGGCCTACGAGCAGTACTTC. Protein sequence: CASSQETMAYEQYF.